The text below deals with one TCR beta chain. As yet, its antigen is unknown. Trimming shortened V by 8 bases and J by 1 base, and 17 bases separated the two germline ends. Germline-derived CDR1 and CDR2 are MNHEY and SMNVEV (reference sequence). The CDR3 contains 15 residues. Use of 60 Vbeta and 13 Jbeta primers characterized the PCR. Per the original data handling: In a later analysis, the count reached roughly 80 million unique TCR beta chains, with 9 million to 11 million shared. Measured with immunoSEQ multiplex PCR; TCRdb has only the in-frame clones, and not every one. V and J calls and clone size come straight from that table; D and trimming were deduced from the DNA. Among about 160,000 clones, around 83% were seen once, and the ten largest hold 7% to 9%. These data belong to a study of cytomegalovirus exposure and HLA in healthy donors. Whole-study findings and limits: Rare TCR sequences dominated, though some public TCRs recurred in many donors. CMV serostatus was the sole immune exposure data available. Later analysis indicated greater clonal expansion among HLA-associated TCR beta chains than among equally common other chains.

This clonotype was obtained from a male donor in good health and CMV-seropositive. The gene calls are TRBV27 and TRBJ1-1; D gene unclear. Sequencing input: PBMCs. CDR3 protein: CASLSRWAGNTEAFF. In DNA, the CDR3 is TGTGCCAGCCTCTCGCGTTGGGCCGGGAACACTGAAGCTTTCTTT.